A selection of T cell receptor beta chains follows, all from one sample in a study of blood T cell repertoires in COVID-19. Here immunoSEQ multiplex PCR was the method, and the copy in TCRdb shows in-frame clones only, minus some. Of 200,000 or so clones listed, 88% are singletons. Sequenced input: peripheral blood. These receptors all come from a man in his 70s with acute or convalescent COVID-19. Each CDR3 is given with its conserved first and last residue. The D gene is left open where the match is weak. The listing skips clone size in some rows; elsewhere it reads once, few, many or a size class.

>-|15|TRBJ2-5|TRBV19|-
TGTGCCAGTAGTATAGTAAGAGGGCGCGAGGAGACCCAGTACTTC
CASSIVRGREETQYF
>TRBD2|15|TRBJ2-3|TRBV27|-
TGTGCCAGCGCGAAGCGGGAGGCACTGGGGGATACGCAGTATTTT
CASAKREALGDTQYF
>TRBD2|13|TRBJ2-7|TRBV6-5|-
TGTGCCAGCGGGACTAGCGGGTCCTACGAGCAGTACTTC
CASGTSGSYEQYF
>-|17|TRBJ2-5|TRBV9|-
TGTGCCAGCAGCGTATCCCCCAGGGGGGCAGGGGAAGAGACCCAGTACTTC
CASSVSPRGAGEETQYF
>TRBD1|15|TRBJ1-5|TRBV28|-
TGTGCCAGCAGTTTCTACAGGGGCGGCAATCAGCCCCAGCATTTT
CASSFYRGGNQPQHF
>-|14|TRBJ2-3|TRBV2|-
TGTGCCAGCAGTGGCCTTGGGGCCGGAGATACGCAGTATTTT
CASSGLGAGDTQYF
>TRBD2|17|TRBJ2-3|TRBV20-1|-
TGCAGTGCTAGTGGGTCCCTAGCGGGAAGGACCGGAGATACGCAGTATTTT
CSASGSLAGRTGDTQYF
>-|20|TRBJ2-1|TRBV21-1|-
TGTGCCAGCACCCTCGGGGAGCGGGAGGCTACTAGCACTTCCTACAATGAGCAGTTCTTC
CASTLGEREATSTSYNEQFF
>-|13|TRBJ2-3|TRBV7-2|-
TGTGCCAGCACCCCCTCACCGGGGTATACGCAGTATTTT
CASTPSPGYTQYF
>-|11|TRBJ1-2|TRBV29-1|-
TGCAGCGTTGGAGGCAGATGGGGCTACACCTTC
CSVGGRWGYTF
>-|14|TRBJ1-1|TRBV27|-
TGTGCCAGTAGTTTCTCAGCGTGGAACACTGAAGCTTTCTTT
CASSFSAWNTEAFF
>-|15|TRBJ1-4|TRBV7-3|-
TGTGCCAGCAGCTTAAGTAGAGCAACTAATGAAAAACTGTTTTTT
CASSLSRATNEKLFF
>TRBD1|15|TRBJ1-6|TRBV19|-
TGTGCCAGTAGTATTCTCGGGGACAGGGGTTCACCCCTCCACTTT
CASSILGDRGSPLHF
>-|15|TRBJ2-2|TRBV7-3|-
TGTGCCAGCAGCAGGGCTGGGGGCCAGGGCGGGGAGCTGTTTTTT
CASSRAGGQGGELFF
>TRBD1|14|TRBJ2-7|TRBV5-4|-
TGTGCCAGCAGTCCGAAGACAGGGTCATACGAGCAGTACTTC
CASSPKTGSYEQYF
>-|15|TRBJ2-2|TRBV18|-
TGTGCCAGCTCACCGGCCCGGAGGTATACCGGGGAGCTGTTTTTT
CASSPARRYTGELFF
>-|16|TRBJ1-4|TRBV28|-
TGTGCCAGCAGTTACCCGACGGAACTACCTAATGAAAAACTGTTTTTT
CASSYPTELPNEKLFF
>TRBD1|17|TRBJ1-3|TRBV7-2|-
TGTGCCAGCAGCTTATACGGGACAGGGGCCTCTGGAAACACCATATATTTT
CASSLYGTGASGNTIYF
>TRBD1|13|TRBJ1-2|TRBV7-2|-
TGTGCCAGCAGCATACAGGGGGCGCGAGGCTACACCTTC
CASSIQGARGYTF
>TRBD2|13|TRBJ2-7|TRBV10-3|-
TGTGCCATCGCCGGGACTACCGACTACGAGCAGTACTTC
CAIAGTTDYEQYF
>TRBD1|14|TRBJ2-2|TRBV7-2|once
TGTGCCGGAAGCCGGACAGGGCGTACCGGGGAGCTGTTTTTT
CAGSRTGRTGELFF
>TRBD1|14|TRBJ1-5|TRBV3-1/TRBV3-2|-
TGTGCCAGCAGCCCGGGACAGCGTAATCAGCCCCAGCATTTT
CASSPGQRNQPQHF
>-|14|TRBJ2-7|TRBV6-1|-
TGTGCCAGCAGTGATAAGGGGGTCTCCTACGAGCAGTACTTC
CASSDKGVSYEQYF
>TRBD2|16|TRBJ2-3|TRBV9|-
TGTGCCAGCAGCGCGACTAGCGGGGGTAGCACAGATACGCAGTATTTT
CASSATSGGSTDTQYF
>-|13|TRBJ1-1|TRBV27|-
TGTGCCAGCAGTTTACGGGGTATAACTGAAGCTTTCTTT
CASSLRGITEAFF
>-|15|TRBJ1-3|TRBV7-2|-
TGTGCCAGCAGCTCAGACGGGAGCTCTGGAAACACCATATATTTT
CASSSDGSSGNTIYF
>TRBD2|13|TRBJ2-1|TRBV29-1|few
TGCAGCGCTCAACTAGCGGGAGGCAATGAGCAGTTCTTC
CSAQLAGGNEQFF
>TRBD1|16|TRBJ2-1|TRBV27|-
TGTGCCAGCACTCAACCCGGGACAGGGATTAGGGATGAGCAGTTCTTC
CASTQPGTGIRDEQFF
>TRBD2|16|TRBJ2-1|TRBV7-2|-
TGTGCCAGCAGCCTAGACTCGGGACTAGGGAACAATGAGCAGTTCTTC
CASSLDSGLGNNEQFF
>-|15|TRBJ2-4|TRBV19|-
TGTGCCAGTAGTAGGTACGGAGCCGACGGAGGGTTTCAGTACTTC
CASSRYGADGGFQYF
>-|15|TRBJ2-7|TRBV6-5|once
TGTGCCAGCAGTTACTTTCGGACAGCACCCTACGAGCAGTACTTC
CASSYFRTAPYEQYF
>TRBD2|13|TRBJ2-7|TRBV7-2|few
TGTGCCAGCAGCTTAGGCGTAGCGGGGGAGCAGTACTTC
CASSLGVAGEQYF
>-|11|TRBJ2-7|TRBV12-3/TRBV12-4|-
TGTGCCAGCAGTGAAGGGGTTAAGCAGTACTTC
CASSEGVKQYF
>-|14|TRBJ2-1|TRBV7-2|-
TGTGCCAGCAGCTTAGCTAGCGGAAACAATGAGCAGTTCTTC
CASSLASGNNEQFF
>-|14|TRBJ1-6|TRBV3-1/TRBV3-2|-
TGTGCCAGCAGCCCTACAGGGCTTAGCTCACCCCTCCACTTT
CASSPTGLSSPLHF
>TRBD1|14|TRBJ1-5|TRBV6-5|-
TGTGCCAGCAGTTTCGGGACAGGGGTCCAGCCCCAGCATTTT
CASSFGTGVQPQHF
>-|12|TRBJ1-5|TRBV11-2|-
TGTGCCAGCAGCCCCGGGGGAGAGCCCCAGCATTTT
CASSPGGEPQHF
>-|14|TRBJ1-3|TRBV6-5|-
TGTGCCAGCTGCGGCGAGGGTAAAGGAAACACCATATATTTT
CASCGEGKGNTIYF
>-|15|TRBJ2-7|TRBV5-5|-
TGTGCCAGCAGCTGGAGGGAAACCAGGGCCTACGAGCAGTACTTC
CASSWRETRAYEQYF
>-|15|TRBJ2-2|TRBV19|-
TGTGCCAGTAGTATAGGAGGGAGTGTCTCCGGGGAGCTGTTTTTT
CASSIGGSVSGELFF
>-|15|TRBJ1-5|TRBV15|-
TGTGCCACCAGCAGAGGCCGACATATTAATCAGCCCCAGCATTTT
CATSRGRHINQPQHF